These 23 T cell receptor beta chains share one sample of origin, sequenced in a study of blood T cell repertoires in COVID-19. Clones were read by immunoSEQ multiplex PCR, and TCRdb kept only the in-frame ones, dropping some. The sample lists 100,000 or so clones; 85% were seen once. The material sequenced was peripheral blood. These receptors all come from a man between 50 and 59 years old with acute or convalescent COVID-19.

This chain links TRBV6-5 with TRBJ2-7; perhaps TRBD1 as D (7 bases). The V gene lost 4 bases and the J gene lost 6 bases, with 13 bases spanning the gap. The germline gives CDR1 MNHEY, CDR2 SVGAGI. The CDR3 runs 13 residues. The CDR3: CASSFARGAEQYF. CDR3 DNA sequence: TGTGCCAGCAGTTTTGCCAGGGGGGCCGAGCAGTACTTC.

The gene calls are TRBV6-5 and TRBJ1-2; no clear D. Looked up from germline, CDR1 is MNHEY and CDR2 is SVGAGI. CDR3 length: 15 amino acids. Trimming shortened V by 6 bases and J by 4 bases, and 18 bases separated the two germline ends. The CDR3 is CASSSSLRLFYGYTF. The CDR3 DNA reads TGTGCCAGCAGCTCTTCTCTCAGGTTGTTCTATGGCTACACCTTC.

V gene TRBV19 combines with J gene TRBJ2-1; D gene uncertain. V lost 4 bases, J lost 7 bases, and 17 bases lay in between. The CDR3 spans 15 residues. CDR1 is LNHDA, CDR2 SQIVND, per germline (reference sequence). CDR3 sequence reads: CASSTTIYRKNEQFF. CDR3 nucleotide sequence: TGTGCCAGTAGTACGACAATCTATAGGAAAAATGAGCAGTTCTTC.

The chain joins TRBV28 to TRBJ2-3, with 9 bases lining up with TRBD2. The CDR3 contains 16 residues. The junction had 11 bases not matched to a gene; V was cut back by 8 bases and J by 2 bases. In germline, CDR1 is MDHEN, CDR2 SYDVKM. The CDR3 DNA is TGTGCCAGCGGGCTCGCATCTAGCGGGGCCACAGATACGCAGTATTTT. It yields the protein CASGLASSGATDTQYF.

V gene TRBV6-5 combines with J gene TRBJ2-4; D might be TRBD1 (7 bases). Deletions cut 6 bases from V and 7 bases from J, with 13 bases between. Germline assignment: CDR1 MNHEY and CDR2 SVGAGI. The CDR3 is 13 amino acids. CDR3 protein: CASSYPGGNIQYF. Here the CDR3 DNA reads TGTGCCAGCAGCTACCCAGGGGGGAACATTCAGTACTTC.

The J gene is TRBJ2-7, the V gene TRBV11-1; TRBD1 matches 7 bases. V gave up 4 bases and J gave up 2 bases; unmatched junction bases: 5. The CDR3 contains 14 residues. The germline V gene has CDR1 SGHAT and CDR2 FQDESV (reference sequence). CDR3 in DNA: TGTGCCAGCAGCTCTACACAGGGGACCTACGAGCAGTACTTC. Translation: CASSSTQGTYEQYF.

The rearrangement links TRBV19 to TRBJ1-6, with D possibly matching TRBD1 (6 bases). Germline CDR1 reads LNHDA; CDR2 reads SQIVND (reference sequence). V lost 7 bases and J 6 bases, leaving 19 bases between the germline ends. CDR3 length equals 16 residues. CDR3 in DNA: TGTGCCAGTAAGGGGGGGACCGGAATCGCTAATTCACCCCTCCACTTT. Translated: CASKGGTGIANSPLHF.

This clone was seen a few times. The rearrangement links TRBV6-7 to TRBJ1-1; D not resolved. Being an ORF, TRBV6-7 has a function that is uncertain. This CDR3 contains 13 residues. V was clipped by 0 bases and J by 2 bases, with 4 bases between them. DNA of the CDR3: TGTGCCAGCAGTTACTCCATTAACACTGAAGCTTTCTTT. Translation: CASSYSINTEAFF.

This chain connects TRBV28 to TRBJ2-6, with 7 bases aligning to TRBD1. Germline lookup yields CDR1 MDHEN and CDR2 SYDVKM. The CDR3 length is 15 residues. V was pared by 8 bases and J by 4 bases, with 8 bases of the junction left unmatched. CDR3 sequence: CASRSTGWGANVLTF. The CDR3 region has the DNA TGTGCCAGCCGATCGACAGGGTGGGGGGCCAACGTCCTGACTTTC. The full variable domain, with the rest looked up from reference TRBV28 and TRBJ2-6, is DVKVTQSSRYLVKRTGEKVFLECVQDMDHENMFWYRQDPGLGLRLIYFSYDVKMKEKGDIPEGYSVSREKKERFSLILESASTNQTSMYLCASRSTGWGANVLTFGAGSRLTVL.

The chain couples TRBV19 to TRBJ1-1; the D is unclear. The CDR3 is made up of 14 amino acids. The V end was cut by 2 bases, the J end by 6 bases, with 13 bases between. Germline V gene lookup returns CDR1 LNHDA and CDR2 SQIVND (reference sequence). Written as DNA, the CDR3 is TGTGCCAGTAGTATAAGGGTAGGGAGCGCTGAAGCTTTCTTT. Translated: CASSIRVGSAEAFF.

The DNA of the CDR3 is TGTGCCAGCAGCTCGACTAGCTCCAATGAGCAGTTCTTC. It is translated as CASSSTSSNEQFF. The gene calls are TRBV7-3 and TRBJ2-1; 7 bases agree with TRBD2. The J segment lost 6 bases and the V segment lost 4 bases, leaving 3 bases of the junction unmatched. Germline lookup yields CDR1 SGHTA and CDR2 FQGTGA. CDR3 size: 13 residues.

V usage is TRBV2 and J usage is TRBJ1-5; 7 nucleotides align to TRBD1. Per germline, CDR1 SNHLY and CDR2 FYNNEI. Trimming took 4 bases from V and 0 from J; bases not matched to a gene: 6. The CDR3 is made up of 16 amino acids. The CDR3 DNA follows: TGTGCCAGCAGTGTGAGGGACAGATATAGCAATCAGCCCCAGCATTTT. Residues: CASSVRDRYSNQPQHF.

The chain links TRBV19 to TRBJ2-2; perhaps TRBD1 as D (5 bases). CDR3 length: 15 amino acids. Germline-derived CDR1 and CDR2 are LNHDA and SQIVND (reference sequence). Trimming cost V 5 bases and J 5 bases, with 15 bases left between them. CDR3 residues: CASSPRTQGTGELFF. DNA of the CDR3: TGTGCCAGTAGTCCTCGGACCCAGGGTACCGGGGAGCTGTTTTTT.

This clone appeared once. The CDR3 nucleotides read TGTGCCAGCAGTGAATTGCGGTCGCCTCCTGAAGCTTTCTTT. This encodes CASSELRSPPEAFF. The chain joins TRBV2 to TRBJ1-1; the D is unclear. The CDR3 loop spans 14 amino acids. The germline gives CDR1 SNHLY, CDR2 FYNNEI. Trimming removed 2 bases at V and 6 bases at J, with 13 bases between.

For the CDR3, the DNA is TGTGCCAGCAGCTTACTTGGCAGGGTTCAAGAGACCCAGTACTTC. This codes for CASSLLGRVQETQYF. The genes are TRBV7-2 and TRBJ2-5; TRBD1 might be the D (5 bases). With 2 bases removed from V and 2 bases from J, the gap between germline ends came to 12 bases. The CDR3 is made up of 15 amino acids. The germline V gene has CDR1 SGHTA and CDR2 FQGNSA.

V gene TRBV28 combines with J gene TRBJ1-4; 11 nucleotides align to TRBD1. With V trimmed by 5 bases and J by 8 bases, 4 bases remained unmatched. This CDR3 has 14 residues. The germline V gene has CDR1 MDHEN and CDR2 SYDVKM. The CDR3 DNA sequence: TGTGCCAGCAGTCCCGGGACAGGGGGAGAAAAACTGTTTTTT. Amino acid sequence: CASSPGTGGEKLFF.

The J gene is TRBJ2-5, the V gene TRBV5-5; 10 bases match TRBD2. Germline V gene data show CDR1 as SGHKS and CDR2 as YYEKEE (reference sequence). The J segment lost 2 bases and the V segment lost 1 base, leaving 2 bases of the junction unmatched. The CDR3 extends over 15 amino acids. The CDR3: CASSLTSGMQETQYF. The CDR3 DNA follows: TGTGCCAGCAGCTTGACTAGCGGGATGCAAGAGACCCAGTACTTC.

The chain combines TRBV6-1 with TRBJ2-2; D might be TRBD1 (5 bases). Per germline, CDR1 MNHNS and CDR2 SASEGT. The CDR3 covers 14 residues. Trimming pared 2 bases from V and 7 bases from J, leaving 11 bases between. The CDR3 loop reads CASSEILRGGELFF. CDR3 in DNA: TGTGCCAGCAGTGAAATTCTAAGGGGCGGGGAGCTGTTTTTT.

V usage is TRBV7-8 and J usage is TRBJ2-2, with a tentative D call TRBD1 (5 bases). V was cut by 6 bases and J by 5 bases, with 10 bases left in between. The CDR3 runs 13 residues. CDR1 and CDR2 from the germline V gene are SGHVS and FQNEAQ. The chain's CDR3 is CASSSRGTGELFF. CDR3 DNA sequence: TGTGCCAGCAGTTCTAGGGGTACCGGGGAGCTGTTTTTT.

The chain couples TRBV21-1 to TRBJ1-2; the listed D gene, TRBD1, was not tested against the DNA. TRBV21-1 corresponds to a pseudogene. The CDR3 is 15 amino acids. CDR3 coding DNA: TGTGCCAGCCTGGACAGGGGAAGCAACCCCTATGGCTACACCTTC. It specifies CASLDRGSNPYGYTF.

The CDR3 loop reads CASSEAAVTQYF. The CDR3 region has the DNA TGTGCCAGCAGTGAAGCGGCTGTTACGCAGTATTTT. The V and J genes are TRBV6-1 and TRBJ2-3; no firm D call. Trimming took off 0 bases at V and 8 bases at J, with 6 bases between the two ends. Germline CDR1 and CDR2: MNHNS and SASEGT. The CDR3 consists of 12 residues.

This clone has only a few counts. The rearrangement links TRBV5-8 to TRBJ1-2, with a weak D call TRBD1 (6 bases). The length of the CDR3 is 15 residues. The V end was cut by 4 bases, the J end by 0 bases, with 13 bases between. Germline-derived CDR1 and CDR2 are SGHTS and YDEGEE. CDR3 bases: TGTGCCAGCAGCCCGACAGGCGCACCTAACTATGGCTACACCTTC. Translating it yields CASSPTGAPNYGYTF.

This rearrangement joins TRBV24-1 to TRBJ2-1; the D is unclear. The length of the CDR3 is 12 residues. Trimming stripped 3 bases from V and 9 bases from J, with 8 bases between. The germline CDR1 and CDR2 sequences are KGHDR and SFDVKD. The CDR3 DNA is TGTGCCACCAGTGATGCCAGGCGTGAGCAGTTCTTC. Protein: CATSDARREQFF.